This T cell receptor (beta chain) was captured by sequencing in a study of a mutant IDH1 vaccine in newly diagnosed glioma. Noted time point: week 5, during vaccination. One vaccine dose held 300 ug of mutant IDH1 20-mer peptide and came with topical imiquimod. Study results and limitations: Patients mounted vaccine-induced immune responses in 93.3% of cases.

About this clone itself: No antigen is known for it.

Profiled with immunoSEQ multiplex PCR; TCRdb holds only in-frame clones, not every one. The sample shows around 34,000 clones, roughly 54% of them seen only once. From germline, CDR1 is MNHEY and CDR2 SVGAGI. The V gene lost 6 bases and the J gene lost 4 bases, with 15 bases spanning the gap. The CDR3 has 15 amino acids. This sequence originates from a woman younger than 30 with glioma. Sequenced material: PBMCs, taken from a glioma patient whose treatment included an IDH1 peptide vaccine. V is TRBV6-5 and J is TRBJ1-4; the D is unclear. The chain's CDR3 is CASSHARVSNEKLFF. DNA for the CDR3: TGTGCCAGCAGCCACGCTCGAGTTAGTAATGAAAAACTGTTTTTT.